These 18 T cell receptor beta chains were all obtained from the same sample, sequenced in a study of T-cell reconstitution after alpha-beta-depleted transplantation in children. During its preparation, the TCRbeta library received unique molecular identifiers. Using its own MiXCR run on the PCR reads, TCRdb lists one record per CDR3 protein. The top ten hold about 5% of the sample, which has approximately 420,000 distinct CDR3 sequences, about a tenth seen once. The sequenced sample was PBMCs from the stem cell graft donor, obtained from the stem cell graft. These receptors came from a human donor who donated a stem cell graft to a child with acute myeloid leukemia.

This clonotype occurred a few times. The CDR3 here is CSAMSFGGRRTDTQYF. As DNA, the CDR3 is TGCAGTGCTATGTCTTTCGGCGGGAGACGCACAGATACGCAGTATTTT. V is TRBV20-1 and J is TRBJ2-3; 7 bases are shared with TRBD2. Looked up from germline, CDR1 is DFQATT and CDR2 is SNEGSKA (reference sequence). The V segment lost 4 bases and the J segment 1 base; nucleotides outside the gene matches: 11. There are 16 residues in the CDR3.

The rearrangement uses TRBV5-1 and TRBJ2-4; weak D call: TRBD1 (6 bases). Trimming removed 5 bases from V and 1 base from J, with 13 bases in between. The CDR3 consists of 15 residues. Germline CDR1 is SGHRS and CDR2 is YFSETQ. The CDR3 sequence: CASRGNTGAKNIQYF. DNA of the CDR3: TGCGCCAGCAGGGGCAATACAGGGGCCAAAAACATTCAGTACTTC.

This clonotype was counted ten times or more. The chain has TRBV7-2 and TRBJ2-7, with TRBD1 matching 9 bases. V lost 8 bases and J lost 2; bases outside the gene matches: 7. Germline lookup yields CDR1 SGHTA and CDR2 FQGNSA. The CDR3 has 14 residues. CDR3 sequence (DNA): TGTGCCAGCGGAACCGGGACAGGGACCTACGAGCAGTACTTC. It specifies CASGTGTGTYEQYF.

In its sample, this clonotype was seen a few times. CDR3 sequence reads: CASSHYRAAPRSISNEQFF. The CDR3 bases are TGTGCCAGCAGTCACTACCGGGCAGCTCCCCGTTCAATTTCCAATGAGCAGTTCTTC. The chain combines TRBV6-4 with TRBJ2-1; D not certain. Deletions cut 5 bases from V and 6 bases from J, with 29 bases between. CDR3 length equals 19 residues. Germline V gene sequence: CDR1 MRHNA, CDR2 SNTAGT.

The chain joins TRBV19 to TRBJ2-1; 9 bases match TRBD1. CDR3 size: 12 residues. V lost 10 bases and J lost 6; bases outside the gene matches: 4. Germline V gives CDR1 LNHDA, CDR2 SQIVND (reference sequence). The CDR3 region is CATTTGGNEQFF. The CDR3 DNA reads as TGTGCCACTACGACAGGGGGCAATGAGCAGTTCTTC.

In regard to this clonotype: A much larger clone lies one base from this, so it may be a read error. The CDR3: CASRGQGSSYQQYF. CDR3 coding DNA: TGTGCCAGCAGGGGACAGGGGAGCTCCTACCAGCAGTACTTC. The rearrangement links TRBV6-2 or TRBV6-3 to TRBJ2-7; 10 nucleotides match TRBD1. Germline V lookup: CDR1 MNHEY, CDR2 SVGEGT. The CDR3 is made up of 14 amino acids.

V and J are TRBV18 and TRBJ2-5; possible D gene TRBD1, 6 bases. Per the germline V gene, CDR1 is KGHSH and CDR2 is LQKENI. Trimming shortened V by 8 bases and J by 2 bases, and 9 bases separated the two germline ends. CDR3 length equals 12 residues. For the CDR3, the DNA is TGTGCCAGCCGGACAGAACAAGAGACCCAGTACTTC. Residues: CASRTEQETQYF.

The chain uses TRBV11-2 and TRBJ1-2, with 12 bases lining up with TRBD1. This CDR3 has 15 residues. Germline-derived CDR1 and CDR2 are SGHAT and FQNNGV. The V and J ends lost 4 bases and 4 bases, in that order; junction bases with no gene match: 4. This chain's CDR3 is CASSSGTGGRYGYTF. CDR3 DNA sequence: TGTGCCAGCAGCTCGGGGACAGGGGGCCGCTATGGCTACACCTTC.

There are a few counts of this clonotype. The chain employs TRBV20-1 and TRBJ1-1, with a tentative D call TRBD1 (5 bases). Germline CDR1 DFQATT, CDR2 SNEGSKA (reference sequence). This CDR3 has 11 residues. V dropped 0 bases and J dropped 11 bases, with 10 bases sitting between them. CDR3 sequence: CSAREGALAFF. CDR3 DNA sequence: TGCAGTGCTAGAGAAGGGGCTCTGGCTTTCTTT.

CDR3 nucleotides: TGTGCCAGCAGCATCTCGACCCAGTACTTC. This codes for CASSISTQYF. This sequence joins TRBV6-1 and TRBJ2-5; D gene uncertain. The CDR3 is 10 amino acids. V was clipped by 6 bases and J by 7 bases, with 6 bases between them. Per germline, CDR1 MNHNS and CDR2 SASEGT.

This clonotype was recorded many times. The chain employs TRBV9 and TRBJ2-7; D not certain. Germline V gene data show CDR1 as SGDLS and CDR2 as YYNGEE. This CDR3 is 14 amino acids long. Trimming cost V 3 bases and J 1 base, with 11 bases left between them. CDR3 region: CASSARTESYEQYF. CDR3 DNA: TGTGCCAGCAGCGCTCGGACGGAATCCTACGAGCAGTACTTC.

This clonotype was recorded once. The gene calls are TRBV18 and TRBJ1-3; D gene unclear. V gave up 1 base and J gave up 5 bases, with 12 bases separating them. CDR1 and CDR2 (germline): KGHSH, LQKENI. The CDR3 sequence is 15 residues long. CDR3 DNA: TGTGCCAGCTCACCACAAAGAGGAAGTCGAAACACCATATATTTT. Amino acid sequence: CASSPQRGSRNTIYF. The whole variable domain, filled in from reference TRBV18 and TRBJ1-3, reads NAGVMQNPRHLVRRRGQEARLRCSPMKGHSHVYWYRQLPEEGLKFMVYLQKENIIDESGMPKERFSAEFPKEGPSILRIQQVVRGDSAAYFCASSPQRGSRNTIYFGEGSWLTVV.

In this sample, this clonotype turned up a few times. The CDR3 DNA follows: TGTGCCAGCAGTTACCCCGGATCGGCCGGGGAGCTGTTTTTT. Protein product: CASSYPGSAGELFF. The chain combines TRBV6-5 with TRBJ2-2; D gene ambiguous. The CDR3 length is 14 residues. Germline CDR1 MNHEY, CDR2 SVGAGI. The V end lost 2 bases, the J end lost 6 bases, and 10 bases lay between the germline ends.

In this sample, this clonotype turned up a few times. The rearrangement uses TRBV4-1 and TRBJ1-5; 7 bases align to TRBD1. Germline CDR1 MGHRA, CDR2 YSYEKL. J lost 2 bases, V lost 0 bases, and 10 bases had no gene match. This CDR3 is built from 18 residues. The CDR3 DNA reads TGCGCCAGCAGCCAAGATGGGGACAGTCGGTTGGGCAATCAGCCCCAGCATTTT. This codes for CASSQDGDSRLGNQPQHF.

This clonotype came up a few times. V is TRBV7-9 and J is TRBJ2-7; 16 bases are a match to TRBD2. This CDR3 has 16 residues. Looked up from germline, CDR1 is SEHNR and CDR2 is FQNEAQ (reference sequence). V dropped 6 bases and J dropped 2; count of bases not matched to a gene: 4. CDR3 in amino acids: CASRGTSGREPYEQYF. CDR3 coding DNA: TGTGCCAGCAGAGGGACTAGCGGGAGGGAGCCCTACGAGCAGTACTTC.

This clonotype was found a few times. V usage is TRBV19 and J usage is TRBJ1-1; a weak D match, TRBD1 (5 bases). This CDR3 spans 14 amino acids. Trimming pared 6 bases from V and 1 base from J, leaving 12 bases between. CDR1 LNHDA and CDR2 SQIVND come from the germline V gene (reference sequence). The CDR3 loop is CASRSRDGNTEAFF. The CDR3 nucleotides are TGTGCCAGTAGGTCGAGGGACGGGAACACTGAAGCTTTCTTT.

V gene TRBV5-6 combines with J gene TRBJ2-5; D is unresolved. V lost 4 bases and J 4 bases, leaving 14 bases between the germline ends. This CDR3 comprises 14 residues. Germline V lookup: CDR1 SGHDT, CDR2 YYEEEE. CDR3 in amino acids: CASSPELVRETQYF. In DNA, the CDR3 is TGTGCCAGCAGCCCCGAGCTTGTACGAGAGACCCAGTACTTC.

The sample holds many counts of this clonotype. The V gene is TRBV7-9, the J gene TRBJ1-1, with D maybe TRBD1 (6 bases). CDR1 and CDR2 (germline): SEHNR, FQNEAQ (reference sequence). The CDR3 extends over 17 amino acids. Trimming removed 6 bases at V and 2 bases at J, with 22 bases between. CDR3 region: CASRPIWGEGVNTEAFF. The CDR3 bases are TGTGCCAGCAGACCCATTTGGGGTGAGGGGGTAAACACTGAAGCTTTCTTT.